This T cell receptor (beta chain) was obtained from a study of blood T cell repertoires in COVID-19. Study in general: From the United States, Italy and Spain came samples of acute and convalescent COVID-19. T cells, B-cell-depleted T cells, or PBMCs supplied cDNA or gDNA.

Germline V gene data show CDR1 as SEHNR and CDR2 as FQNEAQ (reference sequence). The ends were cut back, 8 bases at V and 2 bases at J, with 15 bases in the middle. The CDR3 totals 14 residues. Repertoires were generated with immunoSEQ multiplex PCR, while TCRdb's copy carries only in-frame clones and drops some. The sample contains around 200,000 clones, roughly 85% of which appear only once. The study drew participants aged about 18 to 95 years from under 30 US areas. This chain links TRBV7-9 with TRBJ1-2, with D possibly TRBD1 on 5 matching bases. The sequence was obtained from a man aged 40-50 years who had recovered from COVID-19. Sample: PBMCs or T cells enriched from blood (not recorded which). As DNA, the CDR3 is TGTGCCAGCGAGGAGAAAGCAGGGAACTATGGCTACACCTTC. This sequence encodes CASEEKAGNYGYTF. Full variable domain (outside the CDR3, taken from reference TRBV7-9 and TRBJ1-2): DTGVSQNPRHKITKRGQNVTFRCDPISEHNRLYWYRQTLGQGPEFLTYFQNEAQLEKSRLLSDRFSAERPKGSFSTLEIQRTEQGDSAMYLCASEEKAGNYGYTFGSGTRLTVV.